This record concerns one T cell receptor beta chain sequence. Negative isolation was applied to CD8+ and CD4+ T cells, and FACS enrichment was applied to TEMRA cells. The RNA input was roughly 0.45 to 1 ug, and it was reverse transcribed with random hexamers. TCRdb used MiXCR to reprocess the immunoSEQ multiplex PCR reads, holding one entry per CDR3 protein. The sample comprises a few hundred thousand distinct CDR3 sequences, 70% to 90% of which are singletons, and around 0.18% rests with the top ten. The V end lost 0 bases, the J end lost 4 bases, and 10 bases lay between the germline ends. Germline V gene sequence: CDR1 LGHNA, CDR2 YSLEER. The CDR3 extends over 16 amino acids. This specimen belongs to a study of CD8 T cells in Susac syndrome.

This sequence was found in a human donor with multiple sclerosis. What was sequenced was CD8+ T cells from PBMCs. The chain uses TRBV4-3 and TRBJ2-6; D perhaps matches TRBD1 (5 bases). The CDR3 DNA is TGCGCCAGCAGCCAAGATATTGGGGCCGGGGCCAACGTCCTGACTTTC. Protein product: CASSQDIGAGANVLTF.